Shown below are 21 T cell receptor beta chains from a single sample sequenced in a study of cytomegalovirus exposure and HLA in healthy donors. The study ran its PCR with 60 Vbeta and 13 Jbeta primers. The data were produced by immunoSEQ multiplex PCR, yet TCRdb's version contains in-frame clones alone and is incomplete. The sample shows roughly 100,000 clones, 70% to 80% of them seen only once. The sequencing input was PBMCs. The receptors stem from a man younger than 30 in good health and CMV-seropositive.

V gene TRBV7-2 combines with J gene TRBJ2-4; the D gene is possibly TRBD1 (5 bases). V shed 4 bases and J shed 9 bases, with 22 bases lying between them. Germline-derived CDR1 and CDR2 are SGHTA and FQGNSA. The CDR3 spans 16 residues. Here the CDR3 reads CASSSRGRGPRGIQYF. The CDR3 region has the DNA TGTGCCAGCAGCTCCCGTGGTAGGGGCCCTAGAGGCATTCAGTACTTC.

V usage is TRBV27 and J usage is TRBJ2-7, with 10 bases identical to TRBD1. V was clipped by 3 bases and J by 1 base; unmatched bases: 3. CDR3 length: 15 amino acids. The V gene's germline CDR1 is MNHEY and CDR2 SMNVEV (reference sequence). This CDR3 reads CASSLGTGVSYEQYF. The CDR3 DNA follows: TGTGCCAGCAGTTTGGGGACAGGGGTTTCCTACGAGCAGTACTTC.

The chain joins TRBV28 to TRBJ2-7, with a possible D match to TRBD2 (6 bases). Trimming shortened V by 3 bases and J by 2 bases, and 14 bases separated the two germline ends. The length of the CDR3 is 15 residues. Germline CDR1 reads MDHEN; CDR2 reads SYDVKM. This CDR3 reads CASSFRAGVTYEQYF. For the CDR3, the DNA is TGTGCCAGCAGTTTTCGAGCGGGCGTAACCTACGAGCAGTACTTC. The complete variable domain, with remaining parts taken from reference TRBV28 and TRBJ2-7, reads DVKVTQSSRYLVKRTGEKVFLECVQDMDHENMFWYRQDPGLGLRLIYFSYDVKMKEKGDIPEGYSVSREKKERFSLILESASTNQTSMYLCASSFRAGVTYEQYFGPGTRLTVT.

The J gene is TRBJ2-1, the V gene TRBV5-6; maybe TRBD1 (5 bases). Germline CDR1 reads SGHDT; CDR2 reads YYEEEE. The CDR3 extends over 12 amino acids. The V gene lost 3 bases and the J gene lost 7 bases, with 8 bases spanning the gap. The CDR3 is CASSSQGNEQFF. The CDR3 bases are TGTGCCAGCAGCTCTCAGGGAAATGAGCAGTTCTTC. The variable domain in full, completed from reference TRBV5-6 and TRBJ2-1, reads DAGVTQSPTHLIKTRGQQVTLRCSPKSGHDTVSWYQQALGQGPQFIFQYYEEEERQRGNFPDRFSGHQFPNYSSELNVNALLLGDSALYLCASSSQGNEQFFGPGTRLTVL.

The chain's CDR3 is CASSPGTPNTEAFF. CDR3 nucleotides: TGTGCCAGCAGCCCCGGGACACCGAACACTGAAGCTTTCTTT. This sequence joins TRBV7-6 and TRBJ1-1, with D maybe TRBD1 (6 bases). V lost 5 bases and J 1 base, leaving 11 bases between the germline ends. Germline values: CDR1 SGHVS, CDR2 FNYEAQ. The CDR3 consists of 14 residues.

This chain links TRBV2 with TRBJ2-2; D not resolved. The CDR3 has 16 residues. Trimming cost V 1 base and J 3 bases, with 12 bases left between them. CDR1 is SNHLY, CDR2 FYNNEI, per germline. CDR3: CASSEGGPLHTGELFF. The DNA for the CDR3 is TGTGCCAGCAGTGAAGGTGGGCCGCTCCACACCGGGGAGCTGTTTTTT.

This clone came up a few times. The chain joins TRBV5-6 to TRBJ2-1; 13 nucleotides match TRBD2. The CDR3 loop spans 17 amino acids. Germline V gene sequence: CDR1 SGHDT, CDR2 YYEEEE. J was trimmed by 0 bases and V by 3 bases; bases with no gene match: 3. CDR3 nucleotide sequence: TGTGCCAGCAGCTACACTAGCGGGGGGGCCTCCTACAATGAGCAGTTCTTC. Residues: CASSYTSGGASYNEQFF.

The chain employs TRBV9 and TRBJ2-7, with TRBD2 as a possible D gene (7 bases). Germline assignment: CDR1 SGDLS and CDR2 YYNGEE. CDR3 length: 15 residues. V dropped 4 bases and J dropped 4 bases, with 18 bases sitting between them. The CDR3 region has the DNA TGTGCCAGCAGCCAGGGAGGGGGAAGCGAATACGAGCAGTACTTC. It yields the protein CASSQGGGSEYEQYF.

The count of this clone is one. The V and J genes are TRBV27 and TRBJ1-2; D perhaps matches TRBD1 (5 bases). Germline values: CDR1 MNHEY, CDR2 SMNVEV (reference sequence). This CDR3 region has 13 residues. Trimming took 2 bases from V and 6 from J, leaving 10 bases between them. In DNA, the CDR3 is TGTGCCAGCAGTTTACGAGCAGGGCATGGCTACACCTTC. Translation gives CASSLRAGHGYTF.

The genes are TRBV10-3 and TRBJ2-2, with TRBD1 matching over 8 bases. J gave up 7 bases and V 3 bases, and 7 bases lay outside the gene matches. The CDR3 is made up of 15 amino acids. CDR1 is ENHRY, CDR2 SYGVKD, per germline. CDR3 sequence (DNA): TGTGCCATCAGTGACCAGGGGGCCGCGGTCGGGGAGCTGTTTTTT. Its translation is CAISDQGAAVGELFF.

In this sample, this clone turned up once. The chain carries TRBV28 and TRBJ1-2; perhaps TRBD1 as D (5 bases). The germline V gene has CDR1 MDHEN and CDR2 SYDVKM. The CDR3 runs to 15 residues. The ends were cut back, 5 bases at V and 8 bases at J, with 21 bases in the middle. CDR3 nucleotide sequence: TGTGCCAGCAGTCCCCTACAGGCCTCGTTAAGCGGCTACACCTTC. Its translation: CASSPLQASLSGYTF.

The V call is TRBV27, the J call TRBJ1-1; 11 nucleotides match TRBD1. Germline lookup yields CDR1 MNHEY and CDR2 SMNVEV (reference sequence). The CDR3 totals 17 residues. The J segment lost 4 bases and the V segment lost 3 bases, leaving 10 bases of the junction unmatched. The CDR3 DNA reads as TGTGCCAGCAGTTTTGGGGGACAGGGGGGGCCCAGCACTGAAGCTTTCTTT. It specifies CASSFGGQGGPSTEAFF.

The chain is built from TRBV7-8 and TRBJ2-3; TRBD1 is a possible D gene (5 bases). V was cut by 5 bases and J by 7 bases, with 16 bases left in between. The CDR3 is 14 amino acids. Looked up from germline, CDR1 is SGHVS and CDR2 is FQNEAQ. The DNA for the CDR3 is TGTGCCAGCAGCCCCCGCGGTCAGGGATATACGCAGTATTTT. This gives the protein CASSPRGQGYTQYF.

This clone was picked up a small number of times. The chain employs TRBV7-9 and TRBJ1-3; D remains unclear. The CDR3 runs 14 residues. V lost 2 bases, J lost 2 bases, and 7 bases lay in between. Per the germline V gene, CDR1 is SEHNR and CDR2 is FQNEAQ (reference sequence). For the CDR3, the DNA is TGTGCCAGCAGCTTACAGGTCGCTGGAAACACCATATATTTT. Its protein product is CASSLQVAGNTIYF.

This clone was observed a single time. V and J are TRBV28 and TRBJ1-1, with D possibly being TRBD1 (6 bases). CDR1 MDHEN and CDR2 SYDVKM come from the germline V gene. V was clipped by 2 bases and J by 4 bases, with 17 bases between them. The CDR3 loop spans 16 amino acids. CDR3 DNA: TGTGCCAGCAGTTTACCGAGACGGGGGGCCAGCACTGAAGCTTTCTTT. The encoded protein is CASSLPRRGASTEAFF.

This chain uses TRBV2 with TRBJ1-3, with D perhaps TRBD1 (5 bases). The length of the CDR3 is 17 residues. Germline V gene sequence: CDR1 SNHLY, CDR2 FYNNEI. Trimming took 1 base from V and 2 from J, leaving 15 bases between them. Here the CDR3 DNA reads TGTGCCAGCAGTGAAGGGCTCCAAACAGGACCTGGAAACACCATATATTTT. It yields the protein CASSEGLQTGPGNTIYF.

The rearrangement joins TRBV5-8 to TRBJ2-1; a possible D gene is TRBD2 (5 bases). The CDR3 runs to 14 residues. Trimming shortened V by 6 bases and J by 7 bases, and 17 bases separated the two germline ends. The germline CDR1 and CDR2 sequences are SGHTS and YDEGEE. The CDR3 region is CASTPGASHNEQFF. CDR3 coding DNA: TGTGCCAGCACCCCCGGAGCTAGCCATAATGAGCAGTTCTTC.

The V call is TRBV27, the J call TRBJ2-6; tentative D call: TRBD2 (6 bases). Trimming left V 7 bases short and J 1 base short, with 11 bases between. From germline, CDR1 is MNHEY and CDR2 SMNVEV (reference sequence). The CDR3 contains 15 residues. This chain's CDR3 is CASNPAGSGANVLTF. In DNA form, the CDR3 reads TGTGCCAGCAACCCGGCGGGATCTGGGGCCAACGTCCTGACTTTC. Complete variable domain (other parts from reference TRBV27 and TRBJ2-6): EAQVTQNPRYLITVTGKKLTVTCSQNMNHEYMSWYRQDPGLGLRQIYYSMNVEVTDKGDVPEGYKVSRKEKRNFPLILESPSPNQTSLYFCASNPAGSGANVLTFGAGSRLTVL.

This chain links TRBV9 with TRBJ2-3; 8 bases fit TRBD1. Losses at the gene ends were 3 bases for V and 2 bases for J; bases not matched to a gene: 2. The CDR3 is made up of 14 amino acids. Germline CDR1 reads SGDLS; CDR2 reads YYNGEE. CDR3 DNA: TGTGCCAGCAGCGCGGACAGGGCCACAGATACGCAGTATTTT. Its protein is CASSADRATDTQYF. The whole variable domain, filled in from reference TRBV9 and TRBJ2-3, reads DSGVTQTPKHLITATGQRVTLRCSPRSGDLSVYWYQQSLDQGLQFLIQYYNGEERAKGNILERFSAQQFPDLHSELNLSSLELGDSALYFCASSADRATDTQYFGPGTRLTVL.

V gene TRBV13 combines with J gene TRBJ1-1, with TRBD1 identical over 10 bases. CDR3 size: 15 residues. CDR1 PRHDT and CDR2 FYEKMQ come from the germline V gene (reference sequence). V dropped 5 bases and J dropped 5; count of bases not matched to a gene: 8. In nucleotides, the CDR3 is TGTGCCAGCAGCCCCACCGGACAGGGGGTAACTGAAGCTTTCTTT. This sequence encodes CASSPTGQGVTEAFF. Supplemented by reference TRBV13 and TRBJ1-1, the full variable domain reads AAGVIQSPRHLIKEKRETATLKCYPIPRHDTVYWYQQGPGQDPQFLISFYEKMQSDKGSIPDRFSAQQFSDYHSELNMSSLELGDSALYFCASSPTGQGVTEAFFGQGTRLTVV.

V gene TRBV18 combines with J gene TRBJ1-1; D may be TRBD1 (5 bases). Trimming took 6 bases from V and 0 from J, leaving 17 bases between them. This CDR3 region has 16 residues. CDR1 is KGHSH, CDR2 LQKENI, per germline. The CDR3 nucleotides are TGTGCCAGCTCCCCCCAGGGTGCGGGAGTGAACACTGAAGCTTTCTTT. This gives the protein CASSPQGAGVNTEAFF.